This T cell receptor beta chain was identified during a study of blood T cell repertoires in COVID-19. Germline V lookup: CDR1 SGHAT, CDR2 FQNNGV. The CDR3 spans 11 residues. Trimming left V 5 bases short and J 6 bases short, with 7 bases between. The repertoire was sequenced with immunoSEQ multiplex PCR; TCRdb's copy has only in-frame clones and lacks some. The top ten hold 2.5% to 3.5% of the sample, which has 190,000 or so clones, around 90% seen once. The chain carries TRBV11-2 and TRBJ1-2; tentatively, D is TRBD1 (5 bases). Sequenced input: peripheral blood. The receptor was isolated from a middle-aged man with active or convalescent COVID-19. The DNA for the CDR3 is TGTGCCAGCAGCGCCAGGGATGGCTACACCTTC. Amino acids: CASSARDGYTF.